This record concerns one TCR beta chain sequence. Its antigen is currently unknown. The CDR3 is 14 amino acids. The V gene end was trimmed by 6 bases and the J gene end by 5 bases; junction bases not matched to a gene: 8. CDR1 is SQVTM and CDR2 is ANQGSEA in the germline V gene. TCRdb's table, derived via immunoSEQ multiplex PCR, lists solely in-frame clones and lacks some. The profile shows about 100,000 clones, about 95% of them singletons. These data belong to a study of siplizumab effects on memory and regulatory T cells. General observations from the study: Alloreactive CD4+ clones that could be mapped were on average around 70% Treg-derived with siplizumab, against roughly 27% in controls.

What was sequenced was Tregs sorted from blood. The chain has TRBV29-1 and TRBJ2-7; 12 bases map to TRBD2. This TCR was recovered from a human donor in good health. CDR3 residues: CSVRTSGIVDEQYF. CDR3 sequence (DNA): TGCAGCGTAAGGACTAGCGGGATCGTAGACGAGCAGTACTTC.